This TCR beta chain was profiled in a study of beta chain features in type 1 diabetes. Notes on this clone: Its antigen is still unknown.

Expressed TCRB transcripts were sequenced because the entire RNA isolate underwent reverse transcription. Assay used: immunoSEQ multiplex PCR; TCRdb lists only in-frame clones, some missing. The sample includes 16,000 or so clones, 60% to 80% of them seen just once. The CDR3 covers 14 residues. Deletions cut 1 base from V and 6 bases from J, with 12 bases between. Germline V gene lookup returns CDR1 SGHTA and CDR2 FQGNSA. There was one heparinised blood draw per donor, averaging approximately 120 mL. Study observations and caveats: Any HLA type influence on TCRB rearrangement was left unresolved here. Patients' naive, central memory and Treg TCRB repertoires seemed closer to one another than those of healthy donors. Shortening that was moderate but significant affected the TCRB CDR3s of Type 1 diabetes patients in all four CD4+ subsets.

This receptor was taken from a woman aged 18-35 years with type 1 diabetes. This chain connects TRBV7-2 to TRBJ1-1; D is undetermined. The sequencing sample was made of stem cell memory CD4+ T cells from blood. The CDR3 is CASSLGRVLAEAFF. The CDR3, as DNA: TGTGCCAGCAGCTTAGGCCGGGTCTTAGCTGAAGCTTTCTTT.